This TCR beta chain is from a study of STAT5B mutations in CD4+ large granular lymphocyte leukemia. About the research overall: Among healthy controls, a particular HLA allele went with more CDR3 'QG' motifs. Study results and limitations: Top patient clones used TRBV06 genes more often: 8/27 versus 2/35 in controls. Patient CD4-sorted repertoires looked more clonal than healthy CD4+ repertoires, even without putative leukemic clones.

Here immunoSEQ multiplex PCR was the method, and the copy in TCRdb shows in-frame clones only, minus some. The profile shows approximately 49,000 clones, approximately 70% of them singletons. Buffy coats from healthy blood donors served as controls. This clone was picked up a small number of times. The target antigen is unknown. The CDR3 has 14 residues. The V and J ends lost 8 bases and 3 bases respectively, with 17 bases between them. Sequenced: CD4+ T cells from blood buffy coats. The V gene is TRBV6-7, the J gene TRBJ2-7, with a weak D call TRBD2 (5 bases). TRBV6-7 is an ORF, with its function uncertain. The clonotype originates from a human donor in good health. The CDR3, as DNA: TGTGCCAGCGGACCTAGCTTGGGGTTCTACGAGCAGTACGTC. This encodes CASGPSLGFYEQYV.